This TCR beta chain is drawn from a study of preoperative IRX-2 immunotherapy in early breast cancer. Clones were read by immunoSEQ multiplex PCR, and TCRdb kept only the in-frame ones, dropping some. The sample consists of around 39,000 clones, about 95% of them appearing once. Documented treatment: preoperative locoregional IRX-2 cytokine immunotherapy. This phase Ib study tested locoregional IRX-2 cytokine immunotherapy given before surgery. Germline V lookup: CDR1 SGHNT, CDR2 YYREEE (reference sequence). This CDR3 is built from 14 residues. Trimming cost V 1 base and J 9 bases, with 16 bases left between them.

The sequencing here drew on tumor tissue, taken after IRX-2 immunotherapy. V and J are TRBV5-4 and TRBJ1-2; D ambiguous. The receptor's source is a human donor with breast cancer. Here the CDR3 reads CASSLPDGPIRYTF. CDR3 sequence (DNA): TGTGCCAGCAGCTTGCCGGACGGACCTATACGCTACACCTTC.